The entry that follows covers one TCR beta chain sequence. Its antigen is currently unknown. Averaging approximately 0.11 L, one heparinised blood draw was given by each donor. This specimen comes from a study of beta chain features in type 1 diabetes. Expressed TCRB transcripts were sequenced because the isolated RNA had all been reverse transcribed beforehand. Clones were sequenced by immunoSEQ multiplex PCR, and TCRdb holds only the in-frame ones, with some missing. This table holds about 650,000 clones, around 11% found once. Germline V CDR1 and CDR2: MNHEY, SMNVEV (reference sequence). The CDR3 contains 13 residues. Trimming took off 6 bases at V and 7 bases at J, with 15 bases between the two ends. Study-wide results and limits: TCRB CDR3 length was moderately but significantly reduced in all four CD4+ subsets of Type 1 diabetes patients. In the patient group, naive, central memory and Treg TCRB repertoires seemed more alike than in the healthy donor group.

Sequencing was carried out using naive CD4+ T cells from blood. This receptor was taken from a man aged 25-45 years with type 1 diabetes. The chain recombines TRBV27 with TRBJ1-2, with a tentative D call TRBD1 (6 bases). This CDR3 is CASRPGTLFGYTF. CDR3 DNA sequence: TGTGCCAGCAGACCCGGGACACTCTTTGGCTACACCTTC.